Presented here are 25 T cell receptor beta chains from one specimen sequenced in a study of regulatory T cells in long-lasting Graves disease. Regarding time point: persistent/refractory GD, antithyroid drugs over 5 years with positive TRAb. After RNA was extracted from PBMCs, the TCR library was made from it. The TCR beta library used iRepertoire HTBI primers with Arm-PCR amplification of CDR3. TCRdb called the multiplex PCR reads again in MiXCR, with one record for every CDR3 protein. This table has 650,000 to 850,000 distinct CDR3 sequences, 25% to 35% appearing once. The sample consisted of peripheral blood mononuclear cells (PBMCs), taken when the disease was refractory, from a patient treated with antithyroid drugs. The receptor source for this set is a female donor with Graves disease.

The rearrangement joins TRBV15 to TRBJ1-5; 8 nucleotides align to TRBD1. The J segment lost 7 bases and the V segment lost 1 base, leaving 3 bases of the junction unmatched. Germline-derived CDR1 and CDR2 are LNHNV and YYDKDF (reference sequence). The CDR3 runs 14 residues. The DNA for the CDR3 is TGTGCCACCAGCAGAGCAGGGGGCGGGCAGCCCCAGCATTTT. Its translation: CATSRAGGGQPQHF.

This clonotype was picked up many times. The V and J genes are TRBV12-3 or TRBV12-4 and TRBJ1-4; 9 nucleotides match TRBD1. This CDR3 is built from 15 residues. With 5 bases clipped from V and 11 bases from J, the junction kept 12 bases outside the gene matches. Here the CDR3 reads CASSPGQGITGKLFF. The CDR3 DNA is TGTGCCAGCAGTCCCGGACAGGGGATTACTGGGAAACTGTTTTTT.

Only a few counts were recorded for this clonotype. The rearrangement links TRBV27 to TRBJ1-2, with D possibly TRBD1 on 5 matching bases. The CDR3 has 12 amino acids. Germline V gene lookup returns CDR1 MNHEY and CDR2 SMNVEV (reference sequence). The germline V and J ends were trimmed by 8 bases and 4 bases, with 11 bases remaining between them. This chain's CDR3 is CASGGVSYGYTF. The CDR3 DNA is TGTGCCAGCGGGGGGGTGAGCTATGGCTACACCTTC.

This clonotype has just a few counts. V is TRBV16 and J is TRBJ1-1; 8 positions match TRBD1. J gave up 2 bases and V 5 bases, and 7 bases lay outside the gene matches. Germline V gene lookup returns CDR1 KGHSY and CDR2 FQNENV. The CDR3 spans 15 residues. The CDR3 loop reads CASSAQGAVNTEAFF. CDR3 DNA: TGTGCCAGCAGCGCGCAGGGGGCGGTCAACACTGAAGCTTTCTTT.

V gene TRBV5-1 combines with J gene TRBJ2-2; TRBD2 agrees at 7 bases. Trimming took 0 bases from V and 1 from J; bases not matched to a gene: 3. The CDR3 has 16 residues. Germline lookup yields CDR1 SGHRS and CDR2 YFSETQ. The CDR3 sequence is CASSLASGVNTGELFF. The CDR3 coding sequence is TGCGCCAGCAGCTTGGCTAGCGGAGTGAACACCGGGGAGCTGTTTTTT.

The chain joins TRBV19 to TRBJ1-1; 10 positions agree with TRBD1. With 6 bases clipped from V and 6 bases from J, the junction kept 7 bases outside the gene matches. Germline CDR1 is LNHDA and CDR2 is SQIVND (reference sequence). This CDR3 contains 14 residues. CDR3 sequence: CASRPDRGKAEAFF. The CDR3 DNA sequence: TGTGCCAGTAGGCCGGACAGGGGGAAGGCTGAAGCTTTCTTT.

This clonotype came up a few times. The conserved phenylalanine or tryptophan normally closing the CDR3 is absent here, so this likely arose from a read error. The V call is TRBV29-1, the J call TRBJ1-1, with 7 nucleotides matching TRBD1. There are 13 residues in the CDR3. V shed 6 bases and J 4 bases; nucleotides not matched to a gene: 8. CDR1 and CDR2 from the germline V gene are SQVTM and ANQGSEA. Written as DNA, the CDR3 is TGCAGCGTGACCTCAGGGGGAGGCACTGAAGCTTTCCTT. As protein: CSVTSGGGTEAFL.

Ten or more counts support this clonotype. For the CDR3, the DNA is TGTGCCAGCAGTGAGGCTAGCGGGAGGGCCATCGGGGAGCTGTTTTTT. The encoded protein is CASSEASGRAIGELFF. The chain is built from TRBV2 and TRBJ2-2; 12 nucleotides align to TRBD2. The ends lost 3 bases at V and 7 bases at J; junction bases unmatched: 6. Looked up from germline, CDR1 is SNHLY and CDR2 is FYNNEI. This CDR3 is built from 16 residues.

The rearrangement uses TRBV3-1 and TRBJ1-2; 7 bases match TRBD1. CDR1 is LGHDT, CDR2 YNNKEL, per germline (reference sequence). This CDR3 has 13 residues. J gave up 7 bases and V 3 bases, and 5 bases lay outside the gene matches. The chain's CDR3 is CASSQRQGIGYTF. CDR3 nucleotides: TGTGCCAGCAGCCAGAGACAGGGTATTGGCTACACCTTC. The variable domain in full, completed from reference TRBV3-1 and TRBJ1-2, reads DTAVSQTPKYLVTQMGNDKSIKCEQNLGHDTMYWYKQDSKKFLKIMFSYNNKELIINETVPNRFSPKSPDKAHLNLHINSLELGDSAVYFCASSQRQGIGYTFGSGTRLTVV.

This clonotype was seen more than once but under ten times. The chain carries TRBV24-1 and TRBJ1-5; D is ambiguous. The CDR3 loop spans 14 amino acids. Germline values: CDR1 KGHDR, CDR2 SFDVKD. The V and J ends lost 5 bases and 0 bases respectively, with 7 bases between them. The CDR3 region is CATSADYSNQPQHF. CDR3 sequence (DNA): TGTGCCACCAGTGCAGATTATAGCAATCAGCCCCAGCATTTT.

This clonotype was detected only a few times. The chain joins TRBV12-3 or TRBV12-4 to TRBJ2-2; D is possibly TRBD2 (6 bases). The CDR3 consists of 16 residues. Trimming shortened V by 2 bases and J by 4 bases, and 14 bases separated the two germline ends. CDR3 protein: CASSLFTGAITGELFF. The CDR3 region has the DNA TGTGCCAGCAGTTTATTTACGGGAGCCATCACCGGGGAGCTGTTTTTT.

This clonotype was detected a few times. The chain recombines TRBV4-1 with TRBJ2-5; perhaps TRBD1 as D (5 bases). Trimming left V 4 bases short and J 5 bases short, with 17 bases between. The CDR3 is 15 amino acids. Germline CDR1 is MGHRA and CDR2 is YSYEKL. CDR3: CASSPPSGRAETQYF. The CDR3 DNA reads as TGCGCCAGCAGCCCGCCCTCCGGCAGGGCGGAGACCCAGTACTTC.

In this sample, this clonotype turned up many times. V and J are TRBV28 and TRBJ1-2, with D perhaps matching TRBD1 (5 bases). CDR3 length: 16 residues. Germline lookup yields CDR1 MDHEN and CDR2 SYDVKM. V lost 4 bases and J lost 4, with 19 bases in between. The CDR3 loop is CASSSYQGGDVYGYTF. CDR3 nucleotides: TGTGCCAGCAGTTCTTACCAGGGAGGAGATGTCTATGGCTACACCTTC.

For this clonotype: Relative to the germline gene, one junction end is altered; a read error may explain this. The gene calls are TRBV20-1 and TRBJ2-7, with 9 nucleotides matching TRBD1. CDR1 and CDR2 from the germline V gene are DFQATT and SNEGSKA (reference sequence). CDR3 length: 16 residues. This CDR3 is CSAGDSRGDRAYEQYF. Written as DNA, the CDR3 is TGCAGTGCTGGAGATTCGAGAGGGGACAGGGCCTACGAGCAGTACTTC.

This clonotype was observed at least ten times. For the CDR3, the DNA is TGCGCCAGCAGCTTGGTTCCCTTTGGCGAGGGCTACACCTTC. This gives the protein CASSLVPFGEGYTF. The rearrangement uses TRBV5-1 and TRBJ1-2; D gene unclear. The V and J ends lost 0 bases and 8 bases respectively, with 14 bases between them. CDR3 size: 14 residues. The germline CDR1 and CDR2 sequences are SGHRS and YFSETQ.

This clonotype was seen a few times. The rearrangement uses TRBV7-7 and TRBJ2-5; tentatively, D is TRBD1 (5 bases). CDR1 SSHAT and CDR2 FNYEAQ come from the germline V gene (reference sequence). Trimming stripped 1 base from V and 1 base from J, with 13 bases between. The CDR3 has 16 amino acids. The DNA for the CDR3 is TGTGCCAGCAGCTTAGGTTGGGGCTCAACCCAAGAGACCCAGTACTTC. As protein: CASSLGWGSTQETQYF.

This clonotype appeared many times. V is TRBV12-3 or TRBV12-4 and J is TRBJ1-2; D is unclear. CDR3 length equals 14 residues. V was trimmed by 7 bases and J by 5 bases, leaving 17 bases between them. CDR3 nucleotide sequence: TGTGCCAGCACTTCCGATCTGCTACCTTATGGCTACACCTTC. It encodes CASTSDLLPYGYTF.

This clonotype has only a few counts. The rearrangement links TRBV7-6 to TRBJ2-7, with 8 bases identical to TRBD2. The V and J ends lost 5 bases and 3 bases, in that order; junction bases with no gene match: 6. Germline CDR1 and CDR2: SGHVS and FNYEAQ. The CDR3 spans 14 residues. This CDR3 is CASSRLAQGYEQYF. In DNA, the CDR3 is TGTGCCAGCAGCCGACTAGCGCAGGGCTACGAGCAGTACTTC. Looking up the rest from reference TRBV7-6 and TRBJ2-7 gives the full variable domain: GAGVSQSPRYKVTKRGQDVALRCDPISGHVSLYWYRQALGQGPEFLTYFNYEAQQDKSGLPNDRFSAERPEGSISTLTIQRTEQRDSAMYRCASSRLAQGYEQYFGPGTRLTVT.

This clonotype was observed a single time. A much bigger clone sits one base away, suggesting this may be a read error. V is TRBV13 and J is TRBJ1-5; the D gene is possibly TRBD1 (5 bases). V lost 5 bases and J lost 7, with 9 bases in between. This CDR3 comprises 12 residues. From germline, CDR1 is PRHDT and CDR2 FYEKMQ (reference sequence). CDR3 protein: CASSAQGQPQHF. CDR3 sequence (DNA): TGTGCCAGCAGCGCCCAGGGACAGCCCCAGCATTTT. Looking up the rest from reference TRBV13 and TRBJ1-5 gives the full variable domain: AAGVIQSPRHLIKEKRETATLKCYPIPRHDTVYWYQQGPGQDPQFLISFYEKMQSDKGSIPDRFSAQQFSDYHSELNMSSLELGDSALYFCASSAQGQPQHFGDGTRLSIL.

This clonotype has ten or more counts. The chain uses TRBV28 and TRBJ1-2; TRBD1 agrees at 9 bases. Per germline, CDR1 MDHEN and CDR2 SYDVKM. V trimming: 6 bases; J trimming: 2 bases; junction bases outside the gene matches: 7. The CDR3 contains 15 residues. Here the CDR3 reads CASSPTGTGNYGYTF. CDR3 coding DNA: TGTGCCAGCAGCCCCACCGGGACAGGGAACTATGGCTACACCTTC.

The chain has TRBV6-9 and TRBJ1-4, with D possibly TRBD1 on 6 matching bases. CDR3 size: 15 residues. The germline V gene has CDR1 MNHGY and CDR2 SVAAGI. Trimming removed 3 bases at V and 3 bases at J, with 11 bases between. CDR3 nucleotide sequence: TGTGCCAGCAGTTACGGGGGCAGGGCTAATGAAAAACTGTTTTTT. Translating it yields CASSYGGRANEKLFF.

This chain links TRBV5-6 with TRBJ2-7, with 7 bases aligning to TRBD1. The germline gives CDR1 SGHDT, CDR2 YYEEEE. The length of the CDR3 is 15 residues. V lost 1 base and J lost 5; bases outside the gene matches: 9. CDR3 region: CASSLLQGFVNEQYF. CDR3 coding DNA: TGTGCCAGCAGCTTGCTACAGGGGTTTGTCAACGAGCAGTACTTC.

This clonotype came up a few times. The chain links TRBV7-6 to TRBJ2-7; TRBD2 matches at 9 bases. The V gene end was trimmed by 5 bases and the J gene end by 2 bases; junction bases not matched to a gene: 10. Germline values: CDR1 SGHVS, CDR2 FNYEAQ. This CDR3 region has 16 residues. This CDR3 reads CASSRSSGGGTYEQYF. CDR3 nucleotides: TGTGCCAGCAGCCGAAGTAGCGGGGGAGGAACCTACGAGCAGTACTTC.

The rearrangement joins TRBV2 to TRBJ2-3, with TRBD2 identical over 11 bases. Germline V gene sequence: CDR1 SNHLY, CDR2 FYNNEI. Unmatched junction bases numbered 2, after V lost 7 bases and J lost 5 bases. The CDR3 is 13 amino acids. The CDR3 DNA reads TGTGCCAGCAAGCTAGCGGGAGGAGATACGCAGTATTTT. It yields the protein CASKLAGGDTQYF.

This clonotype was picked up many times. The rearrangement uses TRBV27 and TRBJ1-1; D remains ambiguous. The CDR3 is made up of 15 amino acids. The germline V gene has CDR1 MNHEY and CDR2 SMNVEV (reference sequence). Trimming cost V 5 bases and J 0 bases, with 13 bases left between them. The CDR3 spells CASSASTGLNTEAFF. The CDR3 nucleotides are TGTGCCAGCAGTGCCTCCACGGGGTTGAACACTGAAGCTTTCTTT.